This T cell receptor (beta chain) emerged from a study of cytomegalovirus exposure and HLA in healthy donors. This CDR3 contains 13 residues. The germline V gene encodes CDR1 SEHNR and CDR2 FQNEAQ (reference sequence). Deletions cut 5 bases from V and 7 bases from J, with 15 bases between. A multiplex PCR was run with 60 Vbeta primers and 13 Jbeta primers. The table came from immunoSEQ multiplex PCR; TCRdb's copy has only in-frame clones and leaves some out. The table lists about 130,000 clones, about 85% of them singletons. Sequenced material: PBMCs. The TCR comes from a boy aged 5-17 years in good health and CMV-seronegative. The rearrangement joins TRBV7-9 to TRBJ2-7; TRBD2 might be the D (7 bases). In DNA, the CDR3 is TGTGCCAGCAGCCCGAGCGGGGACACTGAGCAGTACTTC. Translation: CASSPSGDTEQYF.